Following are 30 T cell receptor beta chains from one sample sequenced in a study of blood T cell repertoires in COVID-19. Assay used: immunoSEQ multiplex PCR; TCRdb lists only in-frame clones, some missing. In the table there are 200,000 or so clones, about 88% of which are singletons. The sample was PBMCs or T cells enriched from blood (not recorded which). The receptors were gathered from a woman aged 25 to 39 who had recovered from COVID-19.

The V call is TRBV6-5, the J call TRBJ1-1; 8 positions agree with TRBD1. Trimming removed 8 bases from V and 6 bases from J; junction bases left unmatched: 8. CDR3 length equals 13 residues. Germline-derived CDR1 and CDR2 are MNHEY and SVGAGI. CDR3 amino acids: CASGNRGVAEAFF. The CDR3, as DNA: TGTGCCAGCGGCAACAGGGGGGTGGCTGAAGCTTTCTTT.

Note on this clone: Other DNA sequences within the sample encode an identical CDR3. V usage is TRBV12-3 or TRBV12-4 and J usage is TRBJ1-1; tentatively, D is TRBD1 (5 bases). CDR3 size: 13 residues. Trimming removed 2 bases at V and 1 base at J, with 5 bases between. The CDR3 here is CASSLRGNTEAFF. Written as DNA, the CDR3 is TGTGCCAGCAGTTTAAGGGGGAACACTGAAGCTTTCTTT.

This clone was seen only a few times. J is TRBJ2-2 and V is TRBV7-3; the D gene is possibly TRBD1 (5 bases). The V gene's germline CDR1 is SGHTA and CDR2 FQGTGA. V lost 6 bases, J lost 2 bases, and 7 bases lay in between. The CDR3 consists of 13 residues. CDR3 in amino acids: CASSQGNTGELFF. Here the CDR3 DNA reads TGTGCCAGCAGTCAGGGAAACACCGGGGAGCTGTTTTTT.

This sequence joins TRBV5-1 and TRBJ2-1, with 9 nucleotides matching TRBD1. The germline gives CDR1 SGHRS, CDR2 YFSETQ. The CDR3 runs 14 residues. The trim removed 3 bases at V and 7 bases at J, leaving 5 bases unmatched. CDR3 in amino acids: CASSSGQGLNEQFF. The DNA of the CDR3 is TGCGCCAGCAGCTCAGGACAGGGGTTGAATGAGCAGTTCTTC.

This chain uses TRBV29-1 with TRBJ2-5, with 12 bases lining up with TRBD2. Per the germline V gene, CDR1 is SQVTM and CDR2 is ANQGSEA. V was clipped by 7 bases and J by 4 bases; unmatched bases: 13. CDR3 size: 16 residues. This CDR3 reads CSGKGLAGGKPETQYF. CDR3 in DNA: TGCAGCGGGAAGGGACTAGCGGGTGGGAAGCCAGAGACCCAGTACTTC. Supplemented by reference TRBV29-1 and TRBJ2-5, the full variable domain reads SAVISQKPSRDICQRGTSLTIQCQVDSQVTMMFWYRQQPGQSLTLIATANQGSEATYESGFVIDKFPISRPNLTFSTLTVSNMSPEDSSIYLCSGKGLAGGKPETQYFGPGTRLLVL.

The rearrangement links TRBV5-5 to TRBJ1-1, with 9 positions matching TRBD1. Germline values: CDR1 SGHKS, CDR2 YYEKEE (reference sequence). This CDR3 comprises 15 residues. The V segment lost 1 base and the J segment 6 bases; nucleotides outside the gene matches: 7. CDR3 protein: CASSLHPDRGAEAFF. DNA for the CDR3: TGTGCCAGCAGCTTGCATCCTGACAGGGGGGCTGAAGCTTTCTTT.

This clone was seen only once. V gene TRBV5-1 combines with J gene TRBJ2-1; 9 nucleotides align to TRBD1. The trim removed 5 bases at V and 4 bases at J, leaving 4 bases unmatched. The CDR3 covers 14 residues. The germline V gene has CDR1 SGHRS and CDR2 YFSETQ. The CDR3 spells CASRGTGTYNEQFF. CDR3 DNA sequence: TGCGCCAGCAGAGGGACAGGGACATACAATGAGCAGTTCTTC.

This rearrangement joins TRBV15 to TRBJ1-2; TRBD1 matches at 7 bases. The junction had 9 bases not matched to a gene; V was cut back by 5 bases and J by 3 bases. The CDR3 sequence is 15 residues long. Germline V lookup: CDR1 LNHNV, CDR2 YYDKDF (reference sequence). The CDR3: CATSAATGAHYGYTF. In DNA, the CDR3 is TGTGCCACCAGCGCAGCTACAGGGGCCCACTATGGCTACACCTTC.

The CDR3 coding sequence is TGTGCCAGCTCACCAAGGTCCTCAGGGGATACCGGGGAGCTGTTTTTT. This sequence encodes CASSPRSSGDTGELFF. V gene TRBV18 combines with J gene TRBJ2-2; perhaps TRBD1 as D (6 bases). There are 16 residues in the CDR3. Germline CDR1 and CDR2: KGHSH and LQKENI. The V end lost 2 bases, the J end lost 5 bases, and 15 bases lay between the germline ends.

The chain links TRBV13 to TRBJ2-6, with D perhaps matching TRBD1 (6 bases). From germline, CDR1 is PRHDT and CDR2 FYEKMQ (reference sequence). Trimming removed 2 bases from V and 0 bases from J, with 11 bases in between. This CDR3 spans 17 amino acids. The CDR3 loop is CASSLPGENSGANVLTF. DNA for the CDR3: TGTGCCAGCAGCTTACCAGGGGAAAACTCTGGGGCCAACGTCCTGACTTTC.

A note on this clone: The junction departs from germline at one end; a sequencing error may be responsible. This chain connects TRBV5-1 to TRBJ1-2, with a weak D call TRBD1 (5 bases). This CDR3 has 13 amino acids. The germline V gene encodes CDR1 SGHRS and CDR2 YFSETQ. DNA of the CDR3: TGCGCCAGCAGGTTGGAGGGGTCGGATGGCTACACCTTC. This translates into CASRLEGSDGYTF.

This clone was observed a few times. This chain connects TRBV25-1 to TRBJ1-2, with unresolved D. Germline CDR1 MGHDK, CDR2 SYGVNS. The CDR3 spans 11 residues. The ends were cut back, 5 bases at V and 8 bases at J, with 9 bases in the middle. CDR3 in amino acids: CASSTYVGYTF. The CDR3 DNA reads as TGTGCCAGCAGTACCTATGTAGGCTACACCTTC.

The genes are TRBV5-1 and TRBJ1-1; 10 bases agree with TRBD1. CDR1 is SGHRS, CDR2 YFSETQ, per germline. The trim removed 0 bases at V and 4 bases at J, leaving 0 bases unmatched. This CDR3 has 14 amino acids. The CDR3 loop is CASSLGQGATEAFF. The CDR3 bases are TGCGCCAGCAGCTTGGGACAGGGGGCCACTGAAGCTTTCTTT.

The V gene is TRBV28, the J gene TRBJ1-2; D is unresolved. Germline V gene sequence: CDR1 MDHEN, CDR2 SYDVKM. The germline V and J ends were trimmed by 6 bases and 3 bases, with 8 bases remaining between them. CDR3 length equals 12 residues. The DNA of the CDR3 is TGTGCCAGCAGACATGCCCACTATGGCTACACCTTC. Translated, it gives CASRHAHYGYTF.

The chain carries TRBV4-3 and TRBJ1-4; D call uncertain. This CDR3 spans 12 amino acids. Trimming cost V 2 bases and J 7 bases, with 5 bases left between them. Germline CDR1 is LGHNA and CDR2 is YSLEER. This CDR3 is CASSQFGEKLFF. CDR3 bases: TGCGCCAGCAGCCAATTCGGTGAAAAACTGTTTTTT.

This chain connects TRBV15 to TRBJ1-5, with a possible D match to TRBD1 (6 bases). This CDR3 region has 15 residues. V dropped 6 bases and J dropped 0 bases, with 12 bases sitting between them. Germline CDR1 LNHNV, CDR2 YYDKDF (reference sequence). CDR3 DNA: TGTGCCACCAGAGACAGGCCTGATAGCAATCAGCCCCAGCATTTT. It encodes CATRDRPDSNQPQHF.

V and J are TRBV2 and TRBJ1-1, with D perhaps matching TRBD1 (6 bases). The germline CDR1 and CDR2 sequences are SNHLY and FYNNEI. Trimming cost V 7 bases and J 3 bases, with 15 bases left between them. This CDR3 comprises 14 residues. The CDR3 region has the DNA TGTGCCAGCATCGCAGGGGATGGGTACACTGAAGCTTTCTTT. This gives the protein CASIAGDGYTEAFF.

This rearrangement joins TRBV4-3 to TRBJ1-1; maybe TRBD1 (5 bases). Per germline, CDR1 LGHNA and CDR2 YSLEER. The V end lost 4 bases, the J end lost 4 bases, and 10 bases lay between the germline ends. CDR3 size: 13 residues. The CDR3 region has the DNA TGCGCCAGCAGCCCTTCTAGGGGCACTGAAGCTTTCTTT. Protein product: CASSPSRGTEAFF.

This clone has just a few counts. This rearrangement joins TRBV6-2 or TRBV6-3 to TRBJ1-1; 7 nucleotides line up with TRBD1. There are 14 residues in the CDR3. The germline V gene has CDR1 MNHEY and CDR2 SVGEGT. The V segment lost 6 bases and the J segment 13 bases; nucleotides outside the gene matches: 17. CDR3 DNA sequence: TGTGCCAGCAGCAGCCGGGACAGCGGATTAGATGGTTTCTTT. Translating it yields CASSSRDSGLDGFF.

The chain has TRBV6-5 and TRBJ2-1; D call uncertain. CDR3 length: 13 amino acids. The V gene's germline CDR1 is MNHEY and CDR2 SVGAGI. V lost 6 bases and J lost 5, with 11 bases in between. DNA of the CDR3: TGTGCCAGCAGGCTAGGTCGACACAATGAGCAGTTCTTC. Translating it yields CASRLGRHNEQFF.

There are a few counts of this clone. Here the CDR3 DNA reads TGTGCCAGCAGTGACTCGTCTAGCGGGGGGGTCGATGAGCAGTTCTTC. Residues: CASSDSSSGGVDEQFF. This chain uses TRBV6-4 with TRBJ2-1; 12 nucleotides line up with TRBD2. J lost 8 bases, V lost 0 bases, and 5 bases had no gene match. CDR1 and CDR2 (germline): MRHNA, SNTAGT. CDR3 size: 16 residues.

A few counts support this clone. The V and J genes are TRBV20-1 and TRBJ2-1; 7 bases are a match to TRBD2. CDR3 size: 15 residues. Trimming cost V 3 bases and J 8 bases; bases outside gene matches: 13. Germline V CDR1 and CDR2: DFQATT, SNEGSKA (reference sequence). DNA for the CDR3: TGCAGTGCTAGTGGGCTAGCGGCCGGGGTCTATGAGCAGTTCTTC. As protein: CSASGLAAGVYEQFF.

The chain uses TRBV11-2 and TRBJ2-3, with 8 bases fitting TRBD2. J lost 1 base, V lost 1 base, and 7 bases had no gene match. Germline V gene sequence: CDR1 SGHAT, CDR2 FQNNGV. The length of the CDR3 is 17 residues. The CDR3 loop reads CASSLGPSGLGTDTQYF. CDR3 nucleotides: TGTGCCAGCAGCTTAGGTCCTAGCGGGTTAGGCACAGATACGCAGTATTTT.

This chain links TRBV12-3 or TRBV12-4 with TRBJ2-3; perhaps TRBD1 as D (5 bases). This CDR3 spans 13 amino acids. V lost 1 base and J 3 bases, leaving 5 bases between the germline ends. CDR3 in amino acids: CASSLEGTDTQYF. CDR3 DNA: TGTGCCAGCAGTTTAGAGGGGACAGATACGCAGTATTTT.

J is TRBJ2-3 and V is TRBV13, with TRBD2 matching over 11 bases. V lost 5 bases, J lost 1 base, and 2 bases stayed unmatched. CDR1 and CDR2 (germline): PRHDT, FYEKMQ (reference sequence). CDR3 size: 15 residues. The CDR3 DNA reads TGTGCCAGCAGCCTACTAGCGGGGGGCACAGATACGCAGTATTTT. Protein: CASSLLAGGTDTQYF.

This rearrangement joins TRBV3-1 (or the pseudogene TRBV3-2) to TRBJ1-3; D is ambiguous. The CDR3 covers 15 residues. V was shortened by 3 bases and J by 4 bases, with 13 bases between the two germline ends. The germline V gene has CDR1 LGHDT and CDR2 YNNKEL (reference sequence). The CDR3 nucleotides are TGTGCCAGCAGCCAGACCCCGGGTCCGGGAAACACCATATATTTT. Translating gives CASSQTPGPGNTIYF.

The chain employs TRBV7-3 and TRBJ2-5; 7 nucleotides line up with TRBD2. Germline CDR1 and CDR2: SGHTA and FQGTGA. The CDR3 runs 15 residues. J was trimmed by 5 bases and V by 2 bases; bases with no gene match: 8. The CDR3 loop reads CASSLFGGGRETQYF. CDR3 bases: TGTGCCAGCAGCTTATTTGGCGGGGGAAGGGAGACCCAGTACTTC.

This clone has just one count. The chain combines TRBV19 with TRBJ2-7; TRBD2 matches 8 bases. CDR1 is LNHDA, CDR2 SQIVND, per germline (reference sequence). The CDR3 runs 15 residues. Trimming took 6 bases from V and 0 from J; bases not matched to a gene: 7. CDR3 in amino acids: CASSSLAGGSYEQYF. The DNA of the CDR3 is TGTGCCAGTAGCTCGCTTGCGGGGGGCTCCTACGAGCAGTACTTC.

This chain connects TRBV3-1 (or the pseudogene TRBV3-2) to TRBJ2-7; TRBD2 matches 10 bases. The junction had 5 bases not matched to a gene; V was cut back by 0 bases and J by 6 bases. CDR1 is LGHDT and CDR2 is YNNKEL in the germline V gene (reference sequence). The CDR3 totals 15 residues. CDR3 residues: CASSQDLAGDREQYF. The CDR3 nucleotides read TGTGCCAGCAGCCAAGATCTAGCGGGGGATCGCGAGCAGTACTTC.

This clone was counted a single time. The V call is TRBV7-2, the J call TRBJ1-4; D gene unclear. The CDR3 is 14 residues long. The V gene's germline CDR1 is SGHTA and CDR2 FQGNSA. V lost 1 base, J lost 3 bases, and 6 bases lay in between. The CDR3 is CASSLGHSNEKLFF. CDR3 coding DNA: TGTGCCAGCAGCTTAGGACACTCTAATGAAAAACTGTTTTTT.